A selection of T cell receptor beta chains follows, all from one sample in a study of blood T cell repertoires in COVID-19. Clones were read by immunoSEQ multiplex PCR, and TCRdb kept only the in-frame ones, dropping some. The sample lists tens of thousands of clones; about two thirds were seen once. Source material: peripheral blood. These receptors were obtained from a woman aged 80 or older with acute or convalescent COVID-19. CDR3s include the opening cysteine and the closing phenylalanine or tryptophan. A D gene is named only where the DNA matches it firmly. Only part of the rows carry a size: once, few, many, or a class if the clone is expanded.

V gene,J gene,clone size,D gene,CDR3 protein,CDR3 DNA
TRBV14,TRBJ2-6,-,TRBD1,CASSPHRGTGANVLTF,TGTGCCAGCAGCCCCCACAGGGGAACTGGGGCCAACGTCCTGACTTTC
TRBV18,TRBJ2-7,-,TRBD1,CASSPLTGGRYEQYF,TGTGCCAGCTCACCACTTACAGGGGGCAGGTACGAGCAGTACTTC
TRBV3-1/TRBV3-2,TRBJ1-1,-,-,CAGSQPSGLNTEAFF,TGTGCCGGCAGCCAACCGTCAGGGCTGAACACTGAAGCTTTCTTT
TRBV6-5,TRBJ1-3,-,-,CASSLEMASGNTIYF,TGTGCCAGCAGTTTGGAGATGGCGTCCGGAAACACCATATATTTT
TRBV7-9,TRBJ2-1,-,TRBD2,CASSSGTSGGVQFF,TGTGCCAGCAGCTCCGGGACTAGCGGGGGTGTACAGTTCTTC
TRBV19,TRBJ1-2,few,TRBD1,CASSVRQGANYGYTF,TGTGCCAGTAGTGTCCGACAGGGGGCTAACTATGGCTACACCTTC
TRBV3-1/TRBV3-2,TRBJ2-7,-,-,CASSQVSSGEVYEQYF,TGTGCCAGCAGCCAAGTCTCGAGCGGAGAGGTTTACGAGCAGTACTTC
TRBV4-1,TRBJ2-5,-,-,CASSQDLQALQETQYF,TGCGCCAGCAGCCAAGATTTGCAGGCCCTCCAAGAGACCCAGTACTTC
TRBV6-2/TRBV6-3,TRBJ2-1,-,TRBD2,CASSFQGTSGGYNEQFF,TGTGCCAGCAGTTTTCAGGGGACTAGCGGGGGGTACAATGAGCAGTTCTTC
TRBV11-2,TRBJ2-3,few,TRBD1,CASSSMTGGGTDTQYF,TGTGCCAGCAGCTCCATGACAGGGGGGGGCACAGATACGCAGTATTTT
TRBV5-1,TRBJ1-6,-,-,CASSLGSSYNSPLHF,TGCGCCAGCAGCTTGGGCAGCTCCTATAATTCACCCCTCCACTTT
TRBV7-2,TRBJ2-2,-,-,CASSPGRELFF,TGTGCCAGCAGCCCAGGCCGGGAGCTGTTTTTT
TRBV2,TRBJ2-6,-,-,CASNGRIAGANVLTF,TGTGCCAGCAACGGGAGAATCGCTGGGGCCAACGTCCTGACTTTC
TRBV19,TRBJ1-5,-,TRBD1,CASSVQGGQPQHF,TGTGCCAGTAGTGTACAGGGGGGTCAGCCCCAGCATTTT
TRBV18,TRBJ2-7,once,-,CASSPLGGGRTPAEQYF,TGTGCCAGCTCACCATTAGGGGGGGGCAGGACACCTGCCGAGCAGTACTTC
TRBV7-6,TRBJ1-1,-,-,CASSLSGREGTEAFF,TGTGCCAGCAGCTTATCCGGCAGGGAGGGCACTGAAGCTTTCTTT
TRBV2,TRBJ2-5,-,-,CASSYQETQYF,TGTGCCAGCAGTTATCAAGAGACCCAGTACTTC
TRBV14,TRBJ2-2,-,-,CASSRLSNTGELFF,TGTGCCAGCAGCCGTCTTTCGAACACCGGGGAGCTGTTTTTT
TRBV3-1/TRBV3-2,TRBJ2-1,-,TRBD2,CASSQPDTRGDNEQFF,TGTGCCAGCAGCCAACCGGACACACGGGGGGACAATGAGCAGTTCTTC
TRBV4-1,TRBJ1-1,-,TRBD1,CASSHLPGQGLNTEAFF,TGCGCCAGCAGCCATCTCCCGGGACAGGGTCTCAACACTGAAGCTTTCTTT
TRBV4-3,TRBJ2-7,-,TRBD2,CASSQGWGLAGVGEQYF,TGCGCCAGCAGCCAAGGTTGGGGACTAGCGGGAGTGGGCGAGCAGTACTTC
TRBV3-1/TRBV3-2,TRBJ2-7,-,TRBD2,CASSQDRVAGEGYEQYF,TGTGCCAGCAGCCAAGACAGGGTAGCGGGAGAAGGCTACGAGCAGTACTTC